The subject of this entry is one T cell receptor beta chain. This clone's antigen is unknown. No much larger clonotype is one base removed from it; base qualities were not supplied. Taken from cysteine to phenylalanine, the CDR3 has 13 residues. Just CDR3 DNA is preserved here, 39 bases in frame from base 1. At the junction V is shortened by 2 bases and J by 8 bases, with 12 bases in between. CDR1 and CDR2, per the germline V gene, are SGHAT and FQNNGV. These data belong to a study of OX40 agonist ivuxolimab in advanced cancers. Regarding the research as a whole: Ivuxolimab was a fully human IgG2 agonistic monoclonal antibody targeting the costimulatory receptor OX40 (CD134). Intravenous ivuxolimab was administered to patients every 2 weeks at six dose levels: 0.01, 0.1, 0.3, 1.5, 3 and 10 mg/kg. Of the roughly 52 dose-escalation patients, hepatocellular carcinoma was present in about 20, melanoma in some 15, renal cell carcinoma in 9 and head and neck cancer in 9. A male proportion of under 85% and a mean age of around 60 years, ranging from 23 to 79, were recorded for the dose-escalation cohort. Prior anti-PD-1, anti-PD-L1 or anti-CTLA-4 therapy was permitted, and 30% to 45% of dose-escalation patients had received checkpoint inhibitors. Partial responses occurred in three dose-escalation patients: two with cutaneous melanoma and one with hepatocellular carcinoma. The point of sequencing TCRbeta in the periphery was to test whether ivuxolimab changed TCR sequence diversity and drove clonal T-cell expansion. The paper describes the monotherapy dose-escalation part (N of about 52 patients) of the phase I trial of ivuxolimab. General findings and caveats noted by the study authors: In the 0.1-3.0 mg/kg groups, partial responders had among the lowest normalized peripheral clonal expansion, particularly in CD8+ T cells. Antigen specificity was not determined for the clonally expanded peripheral T cells. Low levels of normalized T-cell clonal expansion were also seen in some patients who did not respond. At doses of 0.1 to 3.0 mg/kg, clonal expansion of both CD4+ and CD8+ T cells in blood was seen between baseline and week 6. After ivuxolimab, CD8+ T cells had more expanded clones than CD4+ T cells on average.

Patients with a history of autoimmune disease or receiving systemic immunosuppression were excluded from the trial. Peripheral blood for TCR sequencing was collected from all dose cohorts at baseline, on cycle 4 day 1, and on cycle 7 day 1. The samples were taken from a phase I, first-in-human, multicenter, open-label dose-escalation trial of ivuxolimab. The trial enrolled adults with locally advanced or metastatic head and neck squamous cell, hepatocellular, melanoma or renal cell carcinoma. Before TCR sequencing, CD4+ and CD8+ T cells were separately sorted from peripheral blood. Genomic DNA was extracted from sorted cells for sequencing of the TCRbeta CDR3 region. The immunoSEQ Assay was used to sequence the TCRbeta CDR3 regions. In its TCRdb copy, this immuneACCESS table keeps in-frame sequences only and misses some clones. Where compared with another copy, unresolved V genes explain less than half of these, and the others have no known cause. The sample table lists tens of thousands of clones, 80% to 95% of them with a count of one. The ten largest clones add up to 1.1% of the sample.

Rearrangement joined TRBV11-2 to TRBJ1-2, with no confidently assigned D gene. This sample comprised CD4+ or CD8+ T cells sorted from blood, obtained in a trial of the OX40 agonist ivuxolimab. The receptor's source is an adult with an advanced solid tumor such as melanoma, head and neck, liver or kidney cancer. The DNA sequence is given as TGTGCCAGCAGCTTATCGGGGTTACGGGGCTACACCTTC. It is translated as CASSLSGLRGYTF.